These 9 T cell receptor beta chains originate from one sample sequenced in a study of shared clonotypes between healthy human individuals. The method was immunoSEQ multiplex PCR; TCRdb's version includes in-frame clones alone and lacks a portion of them. The table lists around 1,000,000 clones, 70% to 85% of them singletons. The sequencing sample was made of memory CD4+ T cells from PBMCs. Subset denoted: CD45RA-negative fraction. The source of these receptors is a man younger than 35 in good health. Some clones in this sample may be carry-over from other donors' samples.

The genes are TRBV2 and TRBJ1-4; D not resolved. Germline loops: CDR1 SNHLY, CDR2 FYNNEI. The CDR3 loop spans 15 amino acids. Deletions cut 2 bases from V and 11 bases from J, with 18 bases between. CDR3: CASSELGGGVGKLFF. Written as DNA, the CDR3 is TGTGCCAGCAGTGAATTGGGCGGCGGGGTAGGGAAACTGTTTTTT.

The chain carries TRBV27 and TRBJ2-3; D is uncertain. This CDR3 is 15 amino acids long. V shed 5 bases and J shed 0 bases, with 12 bases lying between them. Germline V gene data show CDR1 as MNHEY and CDR2 as SMNVEV (reference sequence). The CDR3, as DNA: TGTGCCAGCAGTACTGATGGAACTAGCACAGATACGCAGTATTTT. It translates to CASSTDGTSTDTQYF.

The rearrangement uses TRBV7-9 and TRBJ2-7, with 7 bases aligning to TRBD1. Looked up from germline, CDR1 is SEHNR and CDR2 is FQNEAQ (reference sequence). The CDR3 length is 14 residues. V dropped 6 bases and J dropped 9; count of bases not matched to a gene: 14. CDR3: CASRQGQGAVGQYF. CDR3 bases: TGTGCCAGCAGACAGGGGCAGGGAGCGGTAGGGCAGTACTTC.

This clone was seen only once. The V and J genes are TRBV9 and TRBJ2-3; D is undetermined. The ends were cut back, 1 base at V and 0 bases at J, with 9 bases in the middle. CDR3 length: 15 residues. CDR1 and CDR2 (germline): SGDLS, YYNGEE. CDR3 nucleotide sequence: TGTGCCAGCAGCGTAACATGGTCTAGCACAGATACGCAGTATTTT. It codes for CASSVTWSSTDTQYF.

V gene TRBV29-1 combines with J gene TRBJ1-1; no reliable D call. The CDR3 has 13 residues. Germline V gene data show CDR1 as SQVTM and CDR2 as ANQGSEA. Between the trimmed V and J ends, which lost 2 bases and 5 bases, there was a span of 12 bases. Here the CDR3 DNA reads TGCAGCGTTGAACCCTTTGGGAAGACTGAAGCTTTCTTT. This sequence encodes CSVEPFGKTEAFF.

The chain couples TRBV7-2 to TRBJ1-2; maybe TRBD1 (6 bases). Trimming pared 5 bases from V and 7 bases from J, leaving 11 bases between. The CDR3 spans 12 residues. The germline gives CDR1 SGHTA, CDR2 FQGNSA. In nucleotides, the CDR3 is TGTGCCAGCAGCACGAGGACAGTTGGCTACACCTTC. Encoded protein: CASSTRTVGYTF.

The chain carries TRBV6-5 and TRBJ2-3, with 8 bases identical to TRBD1. From germline, CDR1 is MNHEY and CDR2 SVGAGI. CDR3 length: 14 residues. Here the CDR3 DNA reads TGTGCAACCCATAAAAGGGGGACAGGAGATACGCAGTATTTT. Translating gives CATHKRGTGDTQYF.

This clone was picked up a small number of times. The gene calls are TRBV20-1 and TRBJ1-3; D gene unclear. The germline V gene encodes CDR1 DFQATT and CDR2 SNEGSKA (reference sequence). Trimming shortened V by 6 bases and J by 4 bases, and 7 bases separated the two germline ends. The CDR3 runs to 11 residues. CDR3 in amino acids: CSAETGNTIYF. Written as DNA, the CDR3 is TGCAGTGCAGAAACAGGAAACACCATATATTTT.

The V gene is TRBV2, the J gene TRBJ1-1, with TRBD1 as a possible D gene (5 bases). CDR3 length: 13 amino acids. The V end was cut by 9 bases, the J end by 0 bases, with 11 bases between. CDR1 SNHLY and CDR2 FYNNEI come from the germline V gene. The CDR3 is CASGRAMNTEAFF. The CDR3 bases are TGTGCCAGTGGCAGGGCCATGAACACTGAAGCTTTCTTT.